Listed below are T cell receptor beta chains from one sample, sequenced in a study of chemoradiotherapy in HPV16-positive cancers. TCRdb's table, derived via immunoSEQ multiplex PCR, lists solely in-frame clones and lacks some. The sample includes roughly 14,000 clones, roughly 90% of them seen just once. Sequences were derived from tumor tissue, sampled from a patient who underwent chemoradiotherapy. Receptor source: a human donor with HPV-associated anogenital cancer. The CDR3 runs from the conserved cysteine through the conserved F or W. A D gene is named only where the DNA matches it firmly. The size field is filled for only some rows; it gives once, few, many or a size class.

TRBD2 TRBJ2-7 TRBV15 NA TGTGCCACCAGCAGAGATGGGGGAGGGACCTTCTACGAGCAGTACTTC CATSRDGGGTFYEQYF
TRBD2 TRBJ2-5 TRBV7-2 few TGTGCCAGCAGCTTACCAGCGGGAACCCAAGAGACCCAGTACTTC CASSLPAGTQETQYF
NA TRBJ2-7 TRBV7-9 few TGTGCCAGCAGCCTAAGCCAGGGTAAGGACTACGAGCAGTACTTC CASSLSQGKDYEQYF
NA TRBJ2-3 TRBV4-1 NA TGCGCCAGCAGCCAAAGGGATCTCAGCACAGATACGCAGTATTTT CASSQRDLSTDTQYF
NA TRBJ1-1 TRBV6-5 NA TGTGCCAGCAGTTGGGGACGGACCCTTATGAACACTGAAGCTTTCTTT CASSWGRTLMNTEAFF
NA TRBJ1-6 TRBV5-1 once TGCGCCAGCAAGCTGGAGGGTTATAATTCACCCCTCCACTTT CASKLEGYNSPLHF
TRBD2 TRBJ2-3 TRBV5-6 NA TGTGCCAGCAGCTTGGGACTAGCTTCGTACACAGATACGCAGTATTTT CASSLGLASYTDTQYF
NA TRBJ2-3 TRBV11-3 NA TGTGCCAGCAGGCTCGGGGTAGATACGCAGTATTTT CASRLGVDTQYF
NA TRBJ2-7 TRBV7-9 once TGTGCCAGCAGCTTAGAAGGGGGGACCTACGAGCAGTACTTC CASSLEGGTYEQYF
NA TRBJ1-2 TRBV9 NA TGTGCCAGCGGATCCGGTACCAACCTATATGGCTACACCTTC CASGSGTNLYGYTF
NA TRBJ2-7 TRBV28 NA TGTGCCAGCAGTCTCGACAGGTTGGAATACGAGCAGTACTTC CASSLDRLEYEQYF
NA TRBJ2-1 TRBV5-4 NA TGTGCCAGCAGCTTGGGTCGCGGGAAAGGGATATACAATGAGCAGTTCTTC CASSLGRGKGIYNEQFF
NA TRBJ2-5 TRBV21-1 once TGTGCCAGCACCTCCGGGACAGGCCTCCAAGAGACCCAGTACTTC CASTSGTGLQETQYF
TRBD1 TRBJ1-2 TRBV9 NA TGTGCCAGCAGCGTAGGCGGGACAGGGACCTATGGCTACACCTTC CASSVGGTGTYGYTF
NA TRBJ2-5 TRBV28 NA TGTGCCAGCAGCTTGTTAAACCCACGGACCCAGTACTTC CASSLLNPRTQYF
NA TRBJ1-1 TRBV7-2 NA TGTGCCAGCAGTTCAATCTCAGGGCTGGCAAACACTGAAGCTTTCTTT CASSSISGLANTEAFF
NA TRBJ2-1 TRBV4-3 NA TGCGCCAGCAGCCAAGACCTCGGTCAGCAGTTCTTC CASSQDLGQQFF
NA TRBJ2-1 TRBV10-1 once TGCGCCAGCAGTGATACTACTACTACAATGGAGCAGTTCTTC CASSDTTTTMEQFF
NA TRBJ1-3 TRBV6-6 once TGTGCCAGCAGTTACTCGATGGGCAGGGGAAACACCATATATTTT CASSYSMGRGNTIYF
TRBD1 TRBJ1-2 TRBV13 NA TGTGCCAGCAGCAAACAGGGGGCTAACTATGGCTACACCTTC CASSKQGANYGYTF
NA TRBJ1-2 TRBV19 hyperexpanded TGTGCCAACCCGGTAGGTGGCTACACCTTC CANPVGGYTF
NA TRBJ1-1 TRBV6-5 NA TGTGCCAGCAGTTACTGGGGGCAGAACACTGAAGCTTTCTTT CASSYWGQNTEAFF
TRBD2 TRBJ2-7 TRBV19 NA TGTGCCAGTAGTCTCCGACTAGCGGGCTCCTACGAGCAGTACTTC CASSLRLAGSYEQYF
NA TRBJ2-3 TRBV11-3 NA TGTGCCAGCAGCTTCGTCCTTGCGGGGACAGATACGCAGTATTTT CASSFVLAGTDTQYF
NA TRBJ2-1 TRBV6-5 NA TGTGCCAGCAGTTACGGGGGTGTGGGGAGCGAGCAGTTCTTC CASSYGGVGSEQFF
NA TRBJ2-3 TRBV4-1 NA TGCGCCAGCAGCCAAGTTTGGCGAAGTCCTCTGTATTTT CASSQVWRSPLYF
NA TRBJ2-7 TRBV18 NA TGTGCCAGCTCAAAGTTACAAGGAGCTAGTTACGAGCAGTACTTC CASSKLQGASYEQYF
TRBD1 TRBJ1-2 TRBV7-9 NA TGTGCCAGCAGCTCGGGCCAGGGGGCGGAAGGCTACACCTTC CASSSGQGAEGYTF
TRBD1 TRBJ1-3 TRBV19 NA TGTGCCTGTAAGGACAGGGGTCTTCCCTTGTCGTCTGGAAACACCATATATTTT CACKDRGLPLSSGNTIYF
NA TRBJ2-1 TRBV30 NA TGTGCCTGGGACTCCGGGACTCCTGTTATCTTC CAWDSGTPVIF
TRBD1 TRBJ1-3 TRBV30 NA TGTGCCTGGGGGCAGGGGGCGCCTTCCTCTGGAAACACCATATATTTT CAWGQGAPSSGNTIYF
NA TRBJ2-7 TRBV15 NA TGTGCCACCAGCAGAGTAGGGGCCCCTCGGTCCTACGAGCAGTACTTC CATSRVGAPRSYEQYF
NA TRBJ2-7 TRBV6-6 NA TGTGCCAGCAGTACAGGGATCTACGAGCAGTACTTC CASSTGIYEQYF
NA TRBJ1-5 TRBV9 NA TGTGCCAGCAGCAGCCGGAATTATAGCAATCAGCCCCAGCATTTT CASSSRNYSNQPQHF
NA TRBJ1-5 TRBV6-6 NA TGTGCCAGCAATAAGGGCAGCAATCAGCCCCAGCATTTT CASNKGSNQPQHF